A single TCR beta chain is shown here with its context. Its antigen remains unknown. PCR used 60 Vbeta primers and 13 Jbeta primers. Sequencing was performed with immunoSEQ multiplex PCR; in TCRdb, only in-frame clones are kept and a portion is missing. The sample consists of under 250,000 clones, 70% to 80% of them appearing once. These data originate in a study of cytomegalovirus exposure and HLA in healthy donors. Study results and caveats: In a later analysis, parvovirus B19, influenza, CMV and Epstein-Barr virus appeared linked to several top co-occurrence clusters.

V shed 2 bases and J shed 2 bases, with 8 bases lying between them. This CDR3 is built from 13 residues. The germline gives CDR1 SGHKS, CDR2 YYEKEE (reference sequence). This chain uses TRBV5-5 with TRBJ2-7, with D perhaps matching TRBD1 (5 bases). The TCR was taken from a male donor in good health and CMV-seronegative. Material: PBMCs. CDR3 DNA sequence: TGTGCCAGCAGCTTTGGGGCTGCCTACGAGCAGTACTTC. Translation gives CASSFGAAYEQYF.